A selection of T cell receptor beta chains follows, all from one sample in a study of T cell repertoires in cytomegalovirus infection. TCRdb recomputed calls from the reads with MiXCR, one row per CDR3 protein. The table lists approximately 180,000 distinct CDR3 sequences, approximately 17% of them singletons. The source material was CD8+ T cells from PBMCs. The receptors shown here come from a human donor in good health (CMV status not recorded). Some clones in this sample may be carry-over from other donors' samples. CDR3s include the opening cysteine and the closing phenylalanine or tryptophan. The D gene is left open where the match is weak. Clone size is not always given. Where it is, it says once, few, many or a class for expanded clones.

TRBJ2-7 . TRBV6-5 few 13 CASSYRTSREQYF TGTGCCAGCAGCTATCGTACATCACGCGAGCAGTACTTC
TRBJ1-2 TRBD1 TRBV7-2 few 16 CASREGTGIRPYGYTF TGTGCCAGCAGGGAGGGGACAGGTATCAGGCCATATGGCTACACCTTC
TRBJ2-7 . TRBV6-1 . 13 CASSYSTSYEQYF TGTGCCAGCAGTTATTCAACTTCCTACGAGCAGTACTTC
TRBJ1-6 TRBD1 TRBV7-9 . 16 CASSFRDRERSSPLHF TGTGCCAGCAGCTTCCGGGACAGAGAAAGGAGTTCACCCCTCCACTTT
TRBJ2-7 TRBD1 TRBV6-6 once 15 CASSDLTGRAYEKYF TGTGCCAGCAGTGACCTGACAGGGCGAGCCTACGAGAAGTACTTC
TRBJ2-5 TRBD2 TRBV6-2/TRBV6-3 . 18 CASSYSKAPSGGEETQYF TGTGCCAGCAGTTACTCGAAAGCCCCCAGCGGGGGGGAAGAGACCCAGTACTTC
TRBJ1-1 . TRBV7-9 few 12 CASTGRDTEAFF TGTGCCAGCACGGGGCGGGACACTGAAGCTTTCTTT
TRBJ2-1 TRBD2 TRBV7-9 . 16 CASTFTSGVEYNEQFF TGTGCCAGCACTTTCACTAGCGGGGTGGAGTACAATGAGCAGTTCTTC
TRBJ2-7 TRBD2 TRBV7-9 . 16 CASSPDLSGGANEQYF TGTGCCAGCAGCCCGGACCTGAGCGGGGGGGCCAACGAGCAGTACTTC
TRBJ2-7 TRBD1 TRBV6-2/TRBV6-3 . 17 CASSYSHGTGGFYEQYF TGTGCCAGCAGTTACTCCCATGGGACAGGGGGATTTTACGAGCAGTACTTC
TRBJ1-1 . TRBV28 few 16 CASSLSTGSLNTEAFF TGTGCCAGCAGTTTATCCACAGGATCCTTGAACACTGAAGCTTTCTTT
TRBJ2-7 . TRBV2 . 14 CASSEVYSSYEQYF TGTGCCAGCAGTGAAGTATACAGCTCCTACGAGCAGTACTTC
TRBJ1-5 . TRBV7-6 many 14 CASSLGRGNQPQHF TGTGCCAGCAGCTTAGGGAGGGGCAATCAGCCCCAGCATTTT
TRBJ1-1 . TRBV7-6 few 12 CASSSDSAEAFF TGTGCCAGCAGCTCAGACAGTGCTGAAGCTTTCTTT
TRBJ2-1 . TRBV9 . 17 CASSPRGIAVTYNEQFF TGTGCCAGCAGCCCCCGGGGGATAGCGGTAACCTACAATGAGCAGTTCTTC